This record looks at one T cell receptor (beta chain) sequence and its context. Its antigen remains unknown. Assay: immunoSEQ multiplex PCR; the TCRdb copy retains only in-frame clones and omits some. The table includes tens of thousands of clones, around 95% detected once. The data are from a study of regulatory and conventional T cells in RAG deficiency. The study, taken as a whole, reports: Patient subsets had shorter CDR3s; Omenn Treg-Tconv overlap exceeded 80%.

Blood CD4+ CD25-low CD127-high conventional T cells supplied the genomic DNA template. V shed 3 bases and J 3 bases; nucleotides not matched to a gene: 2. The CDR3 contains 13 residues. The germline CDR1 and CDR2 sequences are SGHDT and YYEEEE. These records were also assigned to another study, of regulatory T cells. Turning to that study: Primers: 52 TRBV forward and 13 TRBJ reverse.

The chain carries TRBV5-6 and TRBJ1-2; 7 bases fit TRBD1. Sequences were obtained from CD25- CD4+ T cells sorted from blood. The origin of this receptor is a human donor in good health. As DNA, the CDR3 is TGTGCCAGCAGCTCAACAGGGGACTATGGCTACACCTTC. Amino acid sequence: CASSSTGDYGYTF.